This passage covers 2 T cell receptor beta chains from one sample sequenced in a study of a mutant IDH1 vaccine in newly diagnosed glioma. Their antigen targets remain unknown. Time point described: week 35, safety follow-up. The study gave 300 ug of mutant IDH1 20-mer peptide per vaccine dose, with topical imiquimod. Clones were read by immunoSEQ multiplex PCR, and TCRdb kept only the in-frame ones, dropping some. The sample yields 26,000 or so clones, roughly 83% seen once. The material sequenced was PBMCs, taken from a glioma patient whose treatment included an IDH1 peptide vaccine. Every receptor here comes from a young man with glioma.

The chain uses TRBV11-3 and TRBJ2-2; 7 nucleotides align to TRBD1. V was clipped by 3 bases and J by 6 bases; unmatched bases: 4. Germline V gives CDR1 SGHNT, CDR2 YENEEA. There are 14 residues in the CDR3. The DNA of the CDR3 is TGTGCCAGCAGCTTTGAGGGGGCGGCCGGGGAGCTGTTTTTT. Translating it yields CASSFEGAAGELFF.

This sequence joins TRBV5-6 and TRBJ1-2; tentatively, D is TRBD1 (6 bases). Germline CDR1 SGHDT, CDR2 YYEEEE. There are 15 residues in the CDR3. V was clipped by 1 base and J by 3 bases, with 13 bases between them. CDR3: CASSLIAGADYGYTF. For the CDR3, the DNA is TGTGCCAGCAGCTTGATCGCGGGGGCCGACTATGGCTACACCTTC.